This T cell receptor (beta chain) was profiled in a study of CD8 T cells in Susac syndrome. Trimming at V came to 6 bases and at J to 5 bases, leaving 8 bases not matched to a gene. The V gene's germline CDR1 is SGHDT and CDR2 YYEEEE. This CDR3 is 14 amino acids long. Roughly 0.5 to 1 ug RNA was reverse transcribed with random hexamers. In TCRdb, the immunoSEQ multiplex PCR reads were re-called with MiXCR into one record per CDR3 protein. Among approximately 130,000 distinct CDR3 sequences listed, around nine tenths were seen once. The sequence was collected from a human donor with multiple sclerosis. This chain links TRBV5-6 with TRBJ2-1; 7 bases line up with TRBD1. Input material: CD8+ T cells from PBMCs. The CDR3 spells CASTPGQQNNEQFF. The DNA for the CDR3 is TGTGCCAGCACCCCGGGACAGCAAAACAATGAGCAGTTCTTC.